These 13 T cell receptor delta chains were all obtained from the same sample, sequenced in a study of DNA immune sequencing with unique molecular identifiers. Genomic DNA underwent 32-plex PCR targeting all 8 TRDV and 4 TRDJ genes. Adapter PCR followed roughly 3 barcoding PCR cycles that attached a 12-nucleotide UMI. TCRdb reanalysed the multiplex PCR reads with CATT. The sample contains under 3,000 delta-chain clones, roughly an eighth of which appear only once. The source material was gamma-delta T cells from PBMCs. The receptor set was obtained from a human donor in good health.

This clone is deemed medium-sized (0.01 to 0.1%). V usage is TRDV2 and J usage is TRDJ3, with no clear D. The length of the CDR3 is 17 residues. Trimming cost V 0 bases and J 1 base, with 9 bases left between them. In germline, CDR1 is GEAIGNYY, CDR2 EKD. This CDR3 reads CACDTAEGSWDTRQMFF. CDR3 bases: TGTGCCTGTGACACCGCTGAGGGATCCTGGGACACCCGACAGATGTTTTTC.

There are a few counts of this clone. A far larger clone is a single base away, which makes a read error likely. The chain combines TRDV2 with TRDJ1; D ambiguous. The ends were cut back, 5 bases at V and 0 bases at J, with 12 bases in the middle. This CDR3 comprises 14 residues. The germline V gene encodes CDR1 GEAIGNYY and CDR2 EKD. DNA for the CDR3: TGTGCCTGTGTCCCACTCGGGAACACCGATAAACTCATCTTT. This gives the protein CACVPLGNTDKLIF.

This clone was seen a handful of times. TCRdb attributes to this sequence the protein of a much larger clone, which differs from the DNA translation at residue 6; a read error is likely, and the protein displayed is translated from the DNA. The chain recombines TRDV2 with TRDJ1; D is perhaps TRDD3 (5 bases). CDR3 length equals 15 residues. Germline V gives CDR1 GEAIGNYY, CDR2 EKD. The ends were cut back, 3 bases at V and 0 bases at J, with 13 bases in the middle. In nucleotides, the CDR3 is TGTGCCTGTGACCTACCGGGGACGAACACCGATAAACTCATCTTT. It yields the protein CACDLPGTNTDKLIF.

CDR3 DNA sequence: TGTGCTCTTGGGGAACTTGGGTCCTCACTGCTGGGGTTGAGCTCCTGGGACACCCGACAGATGTTTTTC. Its protein product is CALGELGSSLLGLSSWDTRQMFF. The chain couples TRDV1 to TRDJ3; D possibly corresponds to TRDD3 (6 bases). The J gene, left out of TCRdb, was set here by checking the DNA against germline. Germline V gives CDR1 TSWWSYY, CDR2 QGS. This CDR3 spans 23 amino acids. Trimming took off 0 bases at V and 0 bases at J, with 24 bases between the two ends.

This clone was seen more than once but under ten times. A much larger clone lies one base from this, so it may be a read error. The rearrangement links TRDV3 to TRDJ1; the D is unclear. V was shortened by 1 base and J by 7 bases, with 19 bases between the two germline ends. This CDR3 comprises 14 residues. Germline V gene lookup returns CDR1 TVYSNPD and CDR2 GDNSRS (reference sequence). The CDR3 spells CAFKVCELEGKLIF. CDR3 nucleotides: TGTGCCTTTAAGGTTTGCGAACTAGAAGGTAAACTCATCTTT.

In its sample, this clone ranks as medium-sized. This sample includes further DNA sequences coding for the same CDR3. This CDR3 is CALGEQVVLRGGTYWGRSSWDTRQMFF. The CDR3 nucleotides are TGTGCTCTTGGGGAACAGGTTGTCCTACGAGGGGGTACTTACTGGGGACGTAGCTCCTGGGACACCCGACAGATGTTTTTC. The rearrangement uses TRDV1 and TRDJ3; D might be TRDD3 (7 bases). TCRdb is silent on the J gene; assignment here came from matching the DNA to germline. The ends were cut back, 1 base at V and 0 bases at J, with 37 bases in the middle. The CDR3 consists of 27 residues. CDR1 is TSWWSYY, CDR2 QGS, per germline.

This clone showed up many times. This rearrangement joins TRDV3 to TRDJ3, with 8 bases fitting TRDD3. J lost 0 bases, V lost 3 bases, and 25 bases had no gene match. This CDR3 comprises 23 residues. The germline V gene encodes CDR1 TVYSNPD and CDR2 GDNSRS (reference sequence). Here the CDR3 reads CAFPVHRKLGGRPRSWDTRQMFF. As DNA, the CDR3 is TGTGCCTTCCCCGTGCATCGGAAACTGGGGGGGAGACCCCGCTCCTGGGACACCCGACAGATGTTTTTC.

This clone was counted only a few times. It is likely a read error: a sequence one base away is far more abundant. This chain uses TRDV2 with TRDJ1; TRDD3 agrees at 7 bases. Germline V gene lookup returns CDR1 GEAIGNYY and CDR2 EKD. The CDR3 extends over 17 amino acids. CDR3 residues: CACDPLGRDTYTDKPIF. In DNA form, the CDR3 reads TGTGCCTGTGACCCGCTAGGGAGGGATACTTACACCGATAAACCCATCTTT.

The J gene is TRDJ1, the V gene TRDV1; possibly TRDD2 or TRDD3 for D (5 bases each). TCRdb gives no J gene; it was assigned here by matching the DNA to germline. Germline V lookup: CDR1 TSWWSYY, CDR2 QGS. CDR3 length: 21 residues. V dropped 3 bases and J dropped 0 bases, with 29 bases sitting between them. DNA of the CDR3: TGTGCTCTTGGGGACGTCCCCTTCTTTACCTACCCGGGATGGTACACCGATAAACTCATCTTT. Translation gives CALGDVPFFTYPGWYTDKLIF.

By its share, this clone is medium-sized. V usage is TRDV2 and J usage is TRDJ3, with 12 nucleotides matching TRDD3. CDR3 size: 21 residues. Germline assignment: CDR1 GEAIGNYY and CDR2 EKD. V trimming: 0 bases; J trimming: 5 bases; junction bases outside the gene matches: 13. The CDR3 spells CACDTVLLGDTHIRDTRQMFF. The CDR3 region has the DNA TGTGCCTGTGACACCGTTTTACTGGGGGATACCCATATCAGGGACACCCGACAGATGTTTTTC.

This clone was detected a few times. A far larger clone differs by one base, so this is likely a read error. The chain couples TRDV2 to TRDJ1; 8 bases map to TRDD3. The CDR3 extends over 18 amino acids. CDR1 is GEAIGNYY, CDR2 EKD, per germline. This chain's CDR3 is CACVPVLGAKSYTNKLIF. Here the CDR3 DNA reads TGTGCCTGTGTTCCTGTACTGGGGGCCAAAAGCTACACCAATAAACTCATCTTT.

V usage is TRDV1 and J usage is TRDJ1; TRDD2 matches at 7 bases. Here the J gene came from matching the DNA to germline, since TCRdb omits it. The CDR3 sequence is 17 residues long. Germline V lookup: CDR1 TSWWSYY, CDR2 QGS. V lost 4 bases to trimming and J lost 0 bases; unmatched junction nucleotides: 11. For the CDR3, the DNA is TGTGCTCTTGGGGTCGTATTCCTACGAGGGTACACCGATAAACTCATCTTT. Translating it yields CALGVVFLRGYTDKLIF.

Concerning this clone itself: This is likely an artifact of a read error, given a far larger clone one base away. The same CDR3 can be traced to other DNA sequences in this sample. The CDR3 DNA reads as TGTGCCTGTGACTTACTGGGGGAAGAATCGTACACCGATAAACTCATCTTT. Translating gives CACDLLGEESYTDKLIF. The chain couples TRDV2 to TRDJ1; 9 bases are shared with TRDD3. The trim removed 3 bases at V and 0 bases at J, leaving 10 bases unmatched. The V gene's germline CDR1 is GEAIGNYY and CDR2 EKD. The length of the CDR3 is 17 residues.